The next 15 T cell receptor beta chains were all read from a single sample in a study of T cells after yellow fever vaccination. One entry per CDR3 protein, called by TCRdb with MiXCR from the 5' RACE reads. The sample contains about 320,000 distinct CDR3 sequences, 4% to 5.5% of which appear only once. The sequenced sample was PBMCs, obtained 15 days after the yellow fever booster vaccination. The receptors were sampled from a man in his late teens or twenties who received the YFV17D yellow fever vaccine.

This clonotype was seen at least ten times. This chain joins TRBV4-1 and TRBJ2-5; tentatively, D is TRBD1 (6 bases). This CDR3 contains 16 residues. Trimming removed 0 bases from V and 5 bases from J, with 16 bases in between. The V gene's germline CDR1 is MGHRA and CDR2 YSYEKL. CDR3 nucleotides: TGCGCCAGCAGCCAAGAAAGCCCCGACAGGCGGGAGACCCAGTACTTC. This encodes CASSQESPDRRETQYF.

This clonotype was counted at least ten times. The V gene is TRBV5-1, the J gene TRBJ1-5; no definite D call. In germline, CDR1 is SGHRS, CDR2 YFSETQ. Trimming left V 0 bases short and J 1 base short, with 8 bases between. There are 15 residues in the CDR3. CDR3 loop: CASSLEGRSNQPQHF. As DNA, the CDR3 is TGCGCCAGCAGCTTGGAAGGCCGGAGCAATCAGCCCCAGCATTTT.

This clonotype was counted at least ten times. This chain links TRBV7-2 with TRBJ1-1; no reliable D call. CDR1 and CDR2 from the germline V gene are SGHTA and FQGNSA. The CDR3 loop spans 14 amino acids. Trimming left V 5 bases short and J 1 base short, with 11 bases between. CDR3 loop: CASSPRWENTEAFF. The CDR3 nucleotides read TGTGCCAGCAGCCCCCGCTGGGAGAACACTGAAGCTTTCTTT.

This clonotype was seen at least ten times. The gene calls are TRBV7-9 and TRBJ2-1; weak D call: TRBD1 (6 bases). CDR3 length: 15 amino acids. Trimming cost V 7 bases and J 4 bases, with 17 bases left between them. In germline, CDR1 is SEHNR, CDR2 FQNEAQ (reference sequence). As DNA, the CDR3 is TGTGCCAGCACCCAGGGTGAGGGGGTTTACAATGAGCAGTTCTTC. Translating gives CASTQGEGVYNEQFF.

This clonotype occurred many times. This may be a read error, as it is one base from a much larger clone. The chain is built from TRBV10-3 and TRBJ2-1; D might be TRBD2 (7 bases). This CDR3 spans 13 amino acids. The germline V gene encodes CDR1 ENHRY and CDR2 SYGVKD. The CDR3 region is CAIREGGENDQFF. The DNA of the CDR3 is TGTGCCATCCGAGAGGGGGGGGAGAATGACCAGTTCTTC.

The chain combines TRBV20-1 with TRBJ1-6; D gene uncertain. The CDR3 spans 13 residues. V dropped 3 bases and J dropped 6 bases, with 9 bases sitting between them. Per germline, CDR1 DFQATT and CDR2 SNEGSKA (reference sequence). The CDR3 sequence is CSASNGSNSPLHF. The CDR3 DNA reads TGCAGTGCTAGTAATGGGTCTAATTCACCCCTCCACTTT.

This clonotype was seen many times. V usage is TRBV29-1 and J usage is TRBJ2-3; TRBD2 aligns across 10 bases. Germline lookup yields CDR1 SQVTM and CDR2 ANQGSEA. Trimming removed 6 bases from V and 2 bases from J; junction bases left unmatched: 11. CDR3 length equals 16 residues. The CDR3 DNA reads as TGCAGCGTACCAGGGGGTAGCGGGGGGTCCACAGATACGCAGTATTTT. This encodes CSVPGGSGGSTDTQYF.

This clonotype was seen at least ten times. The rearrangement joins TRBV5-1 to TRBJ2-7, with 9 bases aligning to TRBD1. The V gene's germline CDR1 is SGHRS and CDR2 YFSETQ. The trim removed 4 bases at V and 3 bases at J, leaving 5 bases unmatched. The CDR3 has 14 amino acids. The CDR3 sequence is CASSPGTGNYEQYF. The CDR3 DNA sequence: TGCGCCAGCAGCCCCGGGACAGGGAACTACGAGCAGTACTTC.

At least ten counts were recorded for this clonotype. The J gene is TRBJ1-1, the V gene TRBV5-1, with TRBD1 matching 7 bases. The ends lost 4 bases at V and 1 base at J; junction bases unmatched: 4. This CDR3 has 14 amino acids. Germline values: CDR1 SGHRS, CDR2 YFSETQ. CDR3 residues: CASSPAGGNTEAFF. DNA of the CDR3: TGCGCCAGCAGCCCCGCAGGGGGGAACACTGAAGCTTTCTTT.

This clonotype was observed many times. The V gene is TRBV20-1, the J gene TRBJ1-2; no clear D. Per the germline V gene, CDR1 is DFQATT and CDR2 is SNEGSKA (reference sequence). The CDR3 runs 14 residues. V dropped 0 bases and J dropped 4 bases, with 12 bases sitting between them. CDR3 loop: CSAREGGRVYGYTF. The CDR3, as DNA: TGCAGTGCTAGAGAGGGCGGCCGGGTCTATGGCTACACCTTC.

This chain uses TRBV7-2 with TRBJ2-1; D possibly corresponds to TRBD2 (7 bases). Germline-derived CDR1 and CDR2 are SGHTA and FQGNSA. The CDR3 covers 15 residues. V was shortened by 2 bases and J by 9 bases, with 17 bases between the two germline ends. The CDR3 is CASSLPRRGAIEQFF. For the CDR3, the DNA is TGTGCCAGCAGCTTACCACGACGGGGGGCCATTGAGCAGTTCTTC.

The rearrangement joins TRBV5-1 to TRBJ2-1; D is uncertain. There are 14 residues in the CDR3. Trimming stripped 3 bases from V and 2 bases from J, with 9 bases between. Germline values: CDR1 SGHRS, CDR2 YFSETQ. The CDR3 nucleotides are TGCGCCAGCAGCTCCGGTTCCCCCTACAATGAGCAGTTCTTC. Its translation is CASSSGSPYNEQFF.

CDR3 bases: TGCGCCACCAAGCGGGGCGCGAACACCGGGGAGCTGTTTTTT. Amino acids: CATKRGANTGELFF. The V and J genes are TRBV5-1 and TRBJ2-2; TRBD2 agrees at 7 bases. Germline lookup yields CDR1 SGHRS and CDR2 YFSETQ. The CDR3 spans 14 residues. V shed 9 bases, J shed 0 bases, and the junction held 5 bases outside the gene matches.

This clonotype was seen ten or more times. CDR3 in amino acids: CASSYGTLDTQYF. CDR3 sequence (DNA): TGTGCCAGCAGTTACGGGACGTTGGATACGCAGTATTTT. The chain couples TRBV6-6 to TRBJ2-3; either TRBD1 or TRBD2 may supply D (5 bases each). Germline loops: CDR1 MNHNY, CDR2 SVGAGI (reference sequence). Trimming removed 2 bases from V and 6 bases from J, with 9 bases in between. This CDR3 has 13 residues.

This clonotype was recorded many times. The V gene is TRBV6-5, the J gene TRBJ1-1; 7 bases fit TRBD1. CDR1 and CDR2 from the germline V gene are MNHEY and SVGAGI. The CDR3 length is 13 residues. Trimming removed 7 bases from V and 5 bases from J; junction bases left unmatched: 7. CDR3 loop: CASTEQGRTEAFF. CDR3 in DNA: TGTGCCAGCACCGAACAGGGGAGGACTGAAGCTTTCTTT.